Given below is one TCR beta chain in context. Its specific antigen is unknown. One end of the junction does not line up with germline, which may come from a read error. Library creation used the immunoSEQ multiplex PCR assay. TCRdb carries this immuneACCESS record with in-frame sequences only. Its versions omit some clonotypes, under half of them owing to an unresolved V gene in the studies checked, with the rest unexplained. Within this sample are 28,000 or so clones, with 82% of them counted one time only. The top ten clonotypes cover about 1% of the sample. This entry comes from a study of T cells in narcolepsy listed by TCRdb under 2018. Study-level background: Patients with narcolepsy type 1 or type 2 (NT1, NT2) were enrolled in the study together with healthy control donors. The study used TCR Vbeta sequencing to track clonotypes in blood and CSF while looking for autoreactive T cells in narcolepsy patients that target self-antigens of hypocretin neurons (hypocretin, TRIB2). Points the paper makes about the study in general: Some blood memory CD4+ repertoires from patients and controls contained no sequences matching autoreactive T cell clones. Plots that compared CSF and blood CD4+ T cell clonotypes from the same patient highlighted HCRT-specific and TRIB2-specific autoreactive clonotypes. According to the report, autoreactive clonotypes were detected serially in the blood of the same patients and of different patients, but not in healthy controls. Patients and controls had comparable numbers of sequenced blood memory CD4+ clonotypes, averaging about 40,000 and 30,000, respectively.

Memory CD4+ T cells were sorted ex vivo from peripheral blood of narcolepsy patients and healthy controls for TCR Vbeta sequencing. Its CDR3 holds 14 amino acids, cysteine through phenylalanine. Only CDR3 DNA is held: 42 bases, read in frame from base 1. Input material: CD45RA- memory CD4+ T cells from PBMCs. What this sample's cell subset or site label stands for: memory T cells sorted ex vivo from peripheral blood. This clonotype was obtained from a human donor with narcolepsy. Rearrangement joined TRBV23-1 to TRBJ1-6, with 8 bases in between that match TRBD1. TRBV23-1 is recorded as an ORF, its role being uncertain. CDR3 loop: CATSGPGGGSPLHF. The sequenced DNA is TGCGCCACCAGTGGCCCAGGGGGCGGATCACCCCTCCACTTT.